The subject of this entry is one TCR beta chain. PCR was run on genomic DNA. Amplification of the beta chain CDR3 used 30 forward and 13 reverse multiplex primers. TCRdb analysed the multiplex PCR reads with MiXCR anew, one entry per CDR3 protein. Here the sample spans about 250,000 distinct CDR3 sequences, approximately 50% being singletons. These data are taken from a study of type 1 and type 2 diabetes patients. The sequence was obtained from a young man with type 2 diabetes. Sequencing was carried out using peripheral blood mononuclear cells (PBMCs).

The CDR3 DNA follows: TGTGCCAGCAGAACCACGAGCGGGAGTAACACGAGGGAGCAGTACTTC. It translates to CASRTTSGSNTREQYF. V gene TRBV6-1 combines with J gene TRBJ2-7; TRBD2 agrees at 8 bases. Germline V gene data show CDR1 as MNHNS and CDR2 as SASEGT. Trimming at V came to 6 bases and at J to 7 bases, leaving 17 bases not matched to a gene. The CDR3 has 16 amino acids.